One sample yielded the 29 T cell receptor beta chains listed below, sequenced in a study of control samples from healthy donors and cancer patients. Some clones are missing from TCRdb's copy, which holds only in-frame ones; the method was immunoSEQ multiplex PCR. The sample holds about 190,000 clones; about 90% are singletons and the top ten take 1.8%. Sequencing used blood. These receptors all stem from a young man in good health.

As to this clone: The conserved phenylalanine or tryptophan is not found at the CDR3 terminus, so this likely reflects a read error. No DNA is shown, since the ends of the CDR3 on it are uncertain; the CDR3 is the one TCRdb lists. The chain is built from TRBV18 and TRBJ2-7; TRBD2 was called by the table and not checked on the DNA. The germline V gene encodes CDR1 KGHSH and CDR2 LQKENI. The CDR3 has 13 amino acids, counting both end residues. CDR3 residues: CASSPTPTSGGSY.

This clone was seen more than once but under ten times. The chain's CDR3 is CASDGQNYGYTF. In nucleotides, the CDR3 is TGTGCCAGTGATGGACAGAACTATGGCTACACCTTC. The rearrangement joins TRBV19 to TRBJ1-2, with D possibly matching TRBD1 (6 bases). Germline assignment: CDR1 LNHDA and CDR2 SQIVND (reference sequence). This CDR3 comprises 12 residues. V was clipped by 8 bases and J by 2 bases, with 9 bases between them. Complete variable domain (other parts from reference TRBV19 and TRBJ1-2): DGGITQSPKYLFRKEGQNVTLSCEQNLNHDAMYWYRQDPGQGLRLIYYSQIVNDFQKGDIAEGYSVSREKKESFPLTVTSAQKNPTAFYLCASDGQNYGYTFGSGTRLTVV.

The chain recombines TRBV2 with TRBJ1-2; 8 positions agree with TRBD1. The CDR3 covers 13 residues. J lost 5 bases, V lost 4 bases, and 3 bases had no gene match. In germline, CDR1 is SNHLY, CDR2 FYNNEI. In nucleotides, the CDR3 is TGTGCCAGCAGTGGACAGGGGAGGTATGGCTACACCTTC. It is translated as CASSGQGRYGYTF.

The genes are TRBV19 and TRBJ1-1; 7 bases match TRBD1. V was clipped by 7 bases and J by 4 bases; unmatched bases: 3. The CDR3 extends over 12 amino acids. CDR1 and CDR2 from the germline V gene are LNHDA and SQIVND (reference sequence). CDR3 bases: TGTGCCAGTATCAGGGGGGGCACTGAAGCTTTCTTT. The encoded protein is CASIRGGTEAFF.

The V and J genes are TRBV7-2 and TRBJ2-2, with D hard to call. Germline-derived CDR1 and CDR2 are SGHTA and FQGNSA. CDR3 length: 13 amino acids. The V gene lost 5 bases and the J gene lost 8 bases, with 12 bases spanning the gap. CDR3 DNA sequence: TGTGCCAGCAGCCCCAGTTTCGCGGGGGAGCTGTTTTTT. This sequence encodes CASSPSFAGELFF.

V gene TRBV2 combines with J gene TRBJ1-4, with D maybe TRBD1 (6 bases). CDR1 is SNHLY and CDR2 is FYNNEI in the germline V gene. Trimming left V 7 bases short and J 7 bases short, with 16 bases between. This CDR3 region has 14 residues. CDR3 nucleotide sequence: TGTGCCAGCACTTTAGACAGGCCTGGTGAAAAACTGTTTTTT. This codes for CASTLDRPGEKLFF.

J is TRBJ2-1 and V is TRBV5-1; 13 bases map to TRBD2. Trimming cost V 3 bases and J 0 bases; bases outside gene matches: 6. Germline CDR1 reads SGHRS; CDR2 reads YFSETQ. This CDR3 comprises 18 residues. The CDR3 reads CASSSLTSGGTSYNEQFF. CDR3 bases: TGCGCCAGCAGCTCTCTGACTAGCGGGGGGACCTCCTACAATGAGCAGTTCTTC.

In regard to this clone: Other DNA sequences in the sample encode the same CDR3. This chain connects TRBV7-9 to TRBJ1-4; possible D gene TRBD1, 6 bases. This CDR3 contains 16 residues. Per germline, CDR1 SEHNR and CDR2 FQNEAQ (reference sequence). The V end was cut by 0 bases, the J end by 2 bases, with 10 bases between. As DNA, the CDR3 is TGTGCCAGCAGCTTAGCTCTGGGGGCGACTAATGAAAAACTGTTTTTT. Translating gives CASSLALGATNEKLFF.

V usage is TRBV6-5 and J usage is TRBJ1-6; TRBD1 might be the D (5 bases). Trimming cost V 2 bases and J 7 bases, with 15 bases left between them. Germline values: CDR1 MNHEY, CDR2 SVGAGI. This CDR3 comprises 16 residues. Here the CDR3 reads CASSYMADRGNSPLHF. CDR3 DNA: TGTGCCAGCAGTTACATGGCAGACAGAGGGAATTCACCCCTCCACTTT.

The chain is built from TRBV5-8 and TRBJ2-6; no definite D call. CDR3 length: 15 amino acids. CDR1 SGHTS and CDR2 YDEGEE come from the germline V gene. V gave up 1 base and J gave up 0 bases, with 5 bases separating them. The CDR3 reads CASSLRFSGANVLTF. CDR3 in DNA: TGTGCCAGCAGCTTGCGGTTCTCTGGGGCCAACGTCCTGACTTTC.

This clone was picked up one time. The gene calls are TRBV21-1 and TRBJ2-6. TRBV21-1 represents a pseudogene. This CDR3 is built from 18 residues. In DNA form, the CDR3 reads TGTGCCAGCAGGTCCCGGCCAGGGAGAGGAAGGGGGGCCAACGTCCTGACTTTC. Protein sequence: CASRSRPGRGRGANVLTF.

This chain links TRBV5-6 with TRBJ1-2, with 7 bases aligning to TRBD1. The CDR3 length is 14 residues. After removal of 4 bases from V and 2 bases from J, the junction contained 5 bases not matched to a gene. Germline CDR1 SGHDT, CDR2 YYEEEE. CDR3 coding DNA: TGTGCCAGCAGCGTGGGACAGCAAAACTATGGCTACACCTTC. Translated: CASSVGQQNYGYTF. Based on the CDR3 plus reference TRBV5-6 and TRBJ1-2, the full variable domain is DAGVTQSPTHLIKTRGQQVTLRCSPKSGHDTVSWYQQALGQGPQFIFQYYEEEERQRGNFPDRFSGHQFPNYSSELNVNALLLGDSALYLCASSVGQQNYGYTFGSGTRLTVV.

The rearrangement links TRBV15 to TRBJ1-2; D ambiguous. The CDR3 loop spans 13 amino acids. V was pared by 0 bases and J by 5 bases, with 7 bases between. CDR1 LNHNV and CDR2 YYDKDF come from the germline V gene (reference sequence). The CDR3 loop is CATSRDRQYGYTF. CDR3 in DNA: TGTGCCACCAGCAGAGACCGGCAGTATGGCTACACCTTC.

This sequence joins TRBV5-5 and TRBJ1-2; D is undetermined. Trimming left V 5 bases short and J 7 bases short, with 18 bases between. The CDR3 has 14 residues. Germline V gene sequence: CDR1 SGHKS, CDR2 YYEKEE (reference sequence). CDR3 nucleotide sequence: TGTGCCAGCAGATCTGACCCCTCGCTGGGTGGCTACACCTTC. Protein sequence: CASRSDPSLGGYTF.

The CDR3 reads CASSEGTGVTKNIQYF. The CDR3 DNA is TGCGCCAGCAGTGAGGGGACAGGGGTAACCAAAAACATTCAGTACTTC. V is TRBV10-1 and J is TRBJ2-4; 10 bases align to TRBD1. V was clipped by 2 bases and J by 2 bases; unmatched bases: 3. Per the germline V gene, CDR1 is WNHNN and CDR2 is SYGVQD (reference sequence). The CDR3 extends over 16 amino acids.

The V gene is TRBV7-9, the J gene TRBJ1-1, with no clear D. V lost 6 bases and J lost 1, with 9 bases in between. CDR3 length: 13 amino acids. The germline gives CDR1 SEHNR, CDR2 FQNEAQ (reference sequence). In DNA form, the CDR3 reads TGTGCCAGCAGAGGACGGGGGAACACTGAAGCTTTCTTT. This sequence encodes CASRGRGNTEAFF. The full variable domain, its missing parts supplied by reference TRBV7-9 and TRBJ1-1, is DTGVSQNPRHKITKRGQNVTFRCDPISEHNRLYWYRQTLGQGPEFLTYFQNEAQLEKSRLLSDRFSAERPKGSFSTLEIQRTEQGDSAMYLCASRGRGNTEAFFGQGTRLTVV.

This chain connects TRBV24-1 to TRBJ2-3; 9 bases match TRBD1. Per the germline V gene, CDR1 is KGHDR and CDR2 is SFDVKD. The V gene end was trimmed by 5 bases and the J gene end by 0 bases; junction bases not matched to a gene: 2. This CDR3 is built from 15 residues. The CDR3: CATSVGTGSTDTQYF. The CDR3, as DNA: TGTGCCACCAGTGTGGGGACAGGGAGCACAGATACGCAGTATTTT.

The chain uses TRBV7-3 and TRBJ2-1, with 9 bases fitting TRBD2. CDR1 is SGHTA and CDR2 is FQGTGA in the germline V gene. The V segment lost 4 bases and the J segment 7 bases; nucleotides outside the gene matches: 17. The CDR3 runs to 18 residues. The chain's CDR3 is CASSSRAAGGHKGNEQFF. For the CDR3, the DNA is TGTGCCAGCAGCTCAAGGGCAGCGGGGGGACACAAGGGGAATGAGCAGTTCTTC.

The rearrangement joins TRBV5-1 to TRBJ1-2; D call uncertain. Germline CDR1 reads SGHRS; CDR2 reads YFSETQ. Trimming removed 0 bases at V and 3 bases at J, with 6 bases between. The length of the CDR3 is 13 residues. Here the CDR3 reads CASSLGQDYGYTF. CDR3 bases: TGCGCCAGCAGCTTGGGGCAGGACTATGGCTACACCTTC. The whole variable domain, filled in from reference TRBV5-1 and TRBJ1-2, reads KAGVTQTPRYLIKTRGQQVTLSCSPISGHRSVSWYQQTPGQGLQFLFEYFSETQRNKGNFPGRFSGRQFSNSRSEMNVSTLELGDSALYLCASSLGQDYGYTFGSGTRLTVV.

The chain combines TRBV3-1 (or the pseudogene TRBV3-2) with TRBJ1-2, with 9 bases identical to TRBD1. This CDR3 spans 14 amino acids. The V gene end was trimmed by 4 bases and the J gene end by 8 bases; junction bases not matched to a gene: 8. The germline gives CDR1 LGHDT, CDR2 YNNKEL (reference sequence). DNA of the CDR3: TGTGCCAGCAGCCCTCAACAGGGGGCGGACGGCTACACCTTC. It yields the protein CASSPQQGADGYTF.

The V and J genes are TRBV29-1 and TRBJ1-5; 11 bases agree with TRBD1. Germline V gives CDR1 SQVTM, CDR2 ANQGSEA. Germline trimming cut 4 bases from V and 2 bases from J; bases unmatched to any gene: 4. CDR3 length: 15 amino acids. The CDR3 nucleotides read TGCAGCGTTGGGACAGGGGGCAGAGGCAATCAGCCCCAGCATTTT. Translating it yields CSVGTGGRGNQPQHF.

This rearrangement joins TRBV6-1 to TRBJ1-4, with D uncertain. CDR3 length: 16 residues. V lost 1 base and J lost 7, with 16 bases in between. The germline gives CDR1 MNHNS, CDR2 SASEGT. CDR3 sequence (DNA): TGTGCCAGCAGTGAAGAGATGGATGAATGGAGTGAAAAACTGTTTTTT. Amino acids: CASSEEMDEWSEKLFF.

DNA for the CDR3: TGTGCCAGCTCACCACGGAGCGGCAACACAGATACGCAGTATTTT. Amino acids: CASSPRSGNTDTQYF. This chain connects TRBV18 to TRBJ2-3, with a possible D match to TRBD2 (5 bases). Trimming cost V 1 base and J 2 bases, with 10 bases left between them. The CDR3 is 15 amino acids. CDR1 is KGHSH and CDR2 is LQKENI in the germline V gene. The variable domain in full, with the rest retrieved from reference TRBV18 and TRBJ2-3, is NAGVMQNPRHLVRRRGQEARLRCSPMKGHSHVYWYRQLPEEGLKFMVYLQKENIIDESGMPKERFSAEFPKEGPSILRIQQVVRGDSAAYFCASSPRSGNTDTQYFGPGTRLTVL.

This sequence joins TRBV5-4 and TRBJ2-1; perhaps D is TRBD1 or TRBD2 (5 bases each). V was clipped by 3 bases and J by 7 bases, with 14 bases between them. Germline loops: CDR1 SGHNT, CDR2 YYREEE (reference sequence). The CDR3 contains 14 residues. The CDR3 coding sequence is TGTGCCAGCAGCTCGGACGGGACCCGGAATGAGCAGTTCTTC. Translated, it gives CASSSDGTRNEQFF.

This chain uses TRBV5-1 with TRBJ1-3; 8 nucleotides agree with TRBD1. The CDR3 contains 14 residues. Germline CDR1 and CDR2: SGHRS and YFSETQ. V was clipped by 4 bases and J by 3 bases; unmatched bases: 3. The DNA of the CDR3 is TGCGCCAGCAGCGCCGACAGGGGTGGAAACACCATATATTTT. The encoded protein is CASSADRGGNTIYF.

This clone turned up a few times. This chain links TRBV28 with TRBJ1-1; TRBD1 aligns across 8 bases. There are 17 residues in the CDR3. The germline gives CDR1 MDHEN, CDR2 SYDVKM. The V gene end was trimmed by 6 bases and the J gene end by 0 bases; junction bases not matched to a gene: 12. CDR3: CASSRTGTGDMNTEAFF. The CDR3 coding sequence is TGTGCCAGCAGCCGCACCGGGACAGGAGACATGAACACTGAAGCTTTCTTT.

V is TRBV7-2 and J is TRBJ2-1; maybe TRBD2 (6 bases). The CDR3 runs to 14 residues. Trimming removed 1 base from V and 9 bases from J, with 13 bases in between. The germline V gene has CDR1 SGHTA and CDR2 FQGNSA. The CDR3 DNA is TGTGCCAGCAGCTTAGTGGGCGGGGTCACTGAGCAGTTCTTC. Translated, it gives CASSLVGGVTEQFF.

The chain is built from TRBV6-1 and TRBJ1-3; D unclear. CDR1 is MNHNS and CDR2 is SASEGT in the germline V gene. This CDR3 comprises 15 residues. Trimming took off 3 bases at V and 0 bases at J, with 9 bases between the two ends. CDR3 region: CASSEDLGSGNTIYF. The CDR3 DNA sequence: TGTGCCAGCAGTGAGGATCTGGGCTCTGGAAACACCATATATTTT.

J is TRBJ1-2 and V is TRBV14, with TRBD1 as a possible D gene (5 bases). Germline CDR1 is SGHDN and CDR2 is FVKESK. V gave up 4 bases and J gave up 3 bases, with 15 bases separating them. CDR3 length equals 15 residues. The CDR3 loop reads CASSPRIGGYYGYTF. The CDR3 DNA reads as TGTGCCAGCAGCCCCAGGATCGGGGGATACTATGGCTACACCTTC.